The 19 T cell receptor beta chains in this list originate from one sample, sequenced in a study of blood T cell repertoires in COVID-19. Sequencing was performed with immunoSEQ multiplex PCR; in TCRdb, only in-frame clones are kept and a portion is missing. The sample includes 55,000 to 70,000 clones, approximately 86% of them seen just once. The sample consisted of peripheral blood. The source of these receptors is a man aged 65 to 79 with acute or convalescent COVID-19.

This chain links TRBV19 with TRBJ1-5, with unresolved D. The ends were cut back, 1 base at V and 3 bases at J, with 10 bases in the middle. CDR1 and CDR2 from the germline V gene are LNHDA and SQIVND (reference sequence). This CDR3 is 15 amino acids long. This CDR3 is CASSIGWQVNQPQHF. The CDR3 nucleotides are TGTGCCAGTAGTATAGGGTGGCAGGTCAATCAGCCCCAGCATTTT.

This sequence joins TRBV27 and TRBJ1-2; TRBD1 might be the D (6 bases). This CDR3 has 16 residues. CDR1 MNHEY and CDR2 SMNVEV come from the germline V gene (reference sequence). The V end was cut by 1 base, the J end by 8 bases, with 20 bases between. CDR3 nucleotides: TGTGCCAGCAGTTTATTGGTTCCGGGGGGTGGGGGCGGCTACACCTTC. Its protein is CASSLLVPGGGGGYTF.

J is TRBJ2-1 and V is TRBV5-1; D ambiguous. V lost 0 bases to trimming and J lost 6 bases, with 4 bases between them. The germline V gene encodes CDR1 SGHRS and CDR2 YFSETQ. The length of the CDR3 is 12 residues. The CDR3 is CASSLALNEQFF. CDR3 nucleotide sequence: TGCGCCAGCAGCTTGGCCCTCAATGAGCAGTTCTTC.

V gene TRBV19 combines with J gene TRBJ2-2; D might be TRBD1 (5 bases). CDR1 and CDR2 (germline): LNHDA, SQIVND (reference sequence). Between the trimmed V and J ends, which lost 7 bases and 0 bases, there was a span of 12 bases. This CDR3 spans 15 amino acids. The CDR3 bases are TGTGCCAGTACCTCAGGCAGGGCGAACACCGGGGAGCTGTTTTTT. It translates to CASTSGRANTGELFF.

The chain joins TRBV25-1 to TRBJ2-2; 8 bases are a match to TRBD1. The CDR3 runs 15 residues. The V and J ends lost 4 bases and 7 bases, in that order; junction bases with no gene match: 8. CDR1 MGHDK and CDR2 SYGVNS come from the germline V gene. The CDR3 protein is CASSGYRGNGGELFF. The CDR3 nucleotides read TGTGCCAGCAGTGGGTACAGGGGGAACGGCGGGGAGCTGTTTTTT.

The chain combines TRBV7-8 with TRBJ2-1; maybe TRBD1 (6 bases). Germline V gene sequence: CDR1 SGHVS, CDR2 FQNEAQ. Trimming removed 2 bases from V and 10 bases from J, with 12 bases in between. The CDR3 loop spans 13 amino acids. CDR3 amino acids: CASSLRQAAEQFF. DNA of the CDR3: TGTGCCAGCAGCTTAAGACAGGCGGCGGAGCAGTTCTTC. Filled out from reference TRBV7-8 and TRBJ2-1, the complete variable domain reads GAGVSQSPRYKVAKRGQDVALRCDPISGHVSLFWYQQALGQGPEFLTYFQNEAQLDKSGLPSDRFFAERPEGSVSTLKIQRTQQEDSAVYLCASSLRQAAEQFFGPGTRLTVL.

This clone was counted only a few times. This sequence joins TRBV6-5 and TRBJ2-2; weak D call: TRBD2 (5 bases). V was trimmed by 4 bases and J by 1 base, leaving 13 bases between them. This CDR3 has 16 amino acids. From germline, CDR1 is MNHEY and CDR2 SVGAGI. CDR3 protein: CASSWTAHMNTGELFF. The CDR3 DNA is TGTGCCAGCAGTTGGACTGCACATATGAACACCGGGGAGCTGTTTTTT.

The V and J genes are TRBV19 and TRBJ1-2; perhaps TRBD1 as D (5 bases). Trimming took off 6 bases at V and 3 bases at J, with 14 bases between the two ends. CDR1 LNHDA and CDR2 SQIVND come from the germline V gene (reference sequence). This CDR3 comprises 14 residues. The chain's CDR3 is CASRLAREDYGYTF. CDR3 bases: TGTGCCAGTAGATTGGCCAGGGAGGACTATGGCTACACCTTC.

V is TRBV2 and J is TRBJ2-3, with 13 bases lining up with TRBD2. With 10 bases clipped from V and 4 bases from J, the junction kept 8 bases outside the gene matches. Per germline, CDR1 SNHLY and CDR2 FYNNEI. The CDR3 loop spans 15 amino acids. CDR3 loop: CATQGLAGSADTQYF. DNA of the CDR3: TGTGCCACCCAGGGACTAGCGGGGTCGGCAGATACGCAGTATTTT.

The rearrangement joins TRBV29-1 to TRBJ2-3; the match to TRBD1 covers 11 bases. The trim removed 2 bases at V and 6 bases at J, leaving 7 bases unmatched. The V gene's germline CDR1 is SQVTM and CDR2 ANQGSEA. The CDR3 runs to 15 residues. The CDR3 region is CSVEIGQGAVDTQYF. The CDR3 DNA follows: TGCAGCGTTGAAATCGGACAGGGGGCGGTGGATACGCAGTATTTT.

This clone has a single count. The CDR3 loop is CAISRAIQGSTDTQYF. The CDR3 DNA sequence: TGTGCCATCAGCCGGGCTATCCAGGGGAGCACAGATACGCAGTATTTT. The chain combines TRBV10-3 with TRBJ2-3; maybe TRBD1 (6 bases). In germline, CDR1 is ENHRY, CDR2 SYGVKD. Trimming pared 6 bases from V and 0 bases from J, leaving 16 bases between. The CDR3 totals 16 residues.

This clone was observed a few times. The rearrangement uses TRBV19 and TRBJ1-5; D is unclear. Germline assignment: CDR1 LNHDA and CDR2 SQIVND (reference sequence). There are 12 residues in the CDR3. The ends were cut back, 7 bases at V and 4 bases at J, with 8 bases in the middle. The CDR3 spells CASMSLNQPQHF. The DNA for the CDR3 is TGTGCCAGTATGAGCCTAAATCAGCCCCAGCATTTT. Supplemented by reference TRBV19 and TRBJ1-5, the full variable domain reads DGGITQSPKYLFRKEGQNVTLSCEQNLNHDAMYWYRQDPGQGLRLIYYSQIVNDFQKGDIAEGYSVSREKKESFPLTVTSAQKNPTAFYLCASMSLNQPQHFGDGTRLSIL.

The chain joins TRBV20-1 to TRBJ2-7; 8 positions agree with TRBD1. The CDR3 totals 14 residues. Per germline, CDR1 DFQATT and CDR2 SNEGSKA (reference sequence). Trimming at V came to 3 bases and at J to 5 bases, leaving 9 bases not matched to a gene. The CDR3 DNA reads TGCAGTGCTAGTTGGAGGGACAGGTCTAACGAGCAGTACTTC. It encodes CSASWRDRSNEQYF.

The chain recombines TRBV12-3 or TRBV12-4 with TRBJ1-2, with a tentative D call TRBD1 (6 bases). This CDR3 has 13 residues. Deletions cut 6 bases from V and 4 bases from J, with 12 bases between. The CDR3 bases are TGTGCCAGCAGCCGAACAGGGATCTATGGCTACACCTTC. Protein sequence: CASSRTGIYGYTF.

The CDR3 region has the DNA TGTGCCAGCATGACGCGGGGCACTGAAGCTTTCTTT. It specifies CASMTRGTEAFF. This chain joins TRBV2 and TRBJ1-1, with unresolved D. The V end was cut by 7 bases, the J end by 4 bases, with 10 bases between. In germline, CDR1 is SNHLY, CDR2 FYNNEI. The CDR3 consists of 12 residues.

The J gene is TRBJ1-1, the V gene TRBV7-2, with TRBD1 matching 7 bases. V trimming: 3 bases; J trimming: 0 bases; junction bases outside the gene matches: 1. Germline CDR1 is SGHTA and CDR2 is FQGNSA. The CDR3 has 14 residues. CDR3 nucleotides: TGTGCCAGCAGCTTCGACAGGGTGAACACTGAAGCTTTCTTT. It specifies CASSFDRVNTEAFF.

This chain uses TRBV19 with TRBJ1-4; D possibly corresponds to TRBD1 (6 bases). This CDR3 contains 15 residues. Trimming removed 4 bases at V and 11 bases at J, with 20 bases between. The V gene's germline CDR1 is LNHDA and CDR2 SQIVND (reference sequence). The CDR3 DNA reads TGTGCCAGTAGTAGAGGGGGGGACCACCGGTCGAAACTGTTTTTT. Amino acids: CASSRGGDHRSKLFF.

This clone came up once. The chain is built from TRBV5-1 and TRBJ2-5; 11 bases map to TRBD2. The germline V gene encodes CDR1 SGHRS and CDR2 YFSETQ. The CDR3 loop spans 15 amino acids. The ends lost 4 bases at V and 5 bases at J; junction bases unmatched: 7. CDR3 sequence: CASSLSGGAAETQYF. CDR3 nucleotide sequence: TGCGCCAGCAGCCTTAGCGGGGGGGCCGCGGAGACCCAGTACTTC.

The chain joins TRBV7-2 to TRBJ2-5; D remains unclear. Germline V lookup: CDR1 SGHTA, CDR2 FQGNSA. The ends were cut back, 2 bases at V and 4 bases at J, with 11 bases in the middle. This CDR3 spans 14 amino acids. The CDR3 reads CASSLLPKRETQYF. As DNA, the CDR3 is TGTGCCAGCAGCTTATTACCTAAAAGAGAGACCCAGTACTTC.